The 6 T cell receptor beta chains in this list originate from one sample, sequenced in a study of cytomegalovirus exposure and HLA in healthy donors. In the PCR, 60 Vbeta and 13 Jbeta primers were used. This table comes from immunoSEQ multiplex PCR, and its TCRdb copy is limited to in-frame clones, with some not included. The data show about 150,000 clones, with approximately 83% seen just once and approximately 2% held by the top ten. Sequencing input: PBMCs. The receptors come from a woman between 40 and 55 years old in good health and CMV-seronegative.

The rearrangement joins TRBV25-1 to TRBJ1-1; D may be TRBD1 (5 bases). In germline, CDR1 is MGHDK, CDR2 SYGVNS. The V and J ends lost 4 bases and 11 bases respectively, with 14 bases between them. The CDR3 is 12 amino acids. Here the CDR3 DNA reads TGTGCCAGCAGTGGGTCCACAGGTTTGGCTTTCTTT. Translation gives CASSGSTGLAFF. The full variable domain, completed using reference TRBV25-1 and TRBJ1-1, is EADIYQTPRYLVIGTGKKITLECSQTMGHDKMYWYQQDPGMELHLIHYSYGVNSTEKGDLSSESTVSRIRTEHFPLTLESARPSHTSQYLCASSGSTGLAFFGQGTRLTVV.

V gene TRBV5-6 combines with J gene TRBJ2-7; the match to TRBD2 covers 7 bases. Germline lookup yields CDR1 SGHDT and CDR2 YYEEEE. The CDR3 contains 14 residues. Trimming removed 4 bases from V and 5 bases from J; junction bases left unmatched: 9. The CDR3 nucleotides read TGTGCCAGCAGCATTGGGGGGAGGGCCCACGAGCAGTACTTC. It specifies CASSIGGRAHEQYF. The full variable domain, in which reference TRBV5-6 and TRBJ2-7 provide the parts outside the CDR3, is DAGVTQSPTHLIKTRGQQVTLRCSPKSGHDTVSWYQQALGQGPQFIFQYYEEEERQRGNFPDRFSGHQFPNYSSELNVNALLLGDSALYLCASSIGGRAHEQYFGPGTRLTVT.

In this sample, this clone turned up a few times. The rearrangement links TRBV29-1 to TRBJ2-1; 7 bases map to TRBD1. This CDR3 region has 16 residues. With V trimmed by 0 bases and J by 6 bases, 11 bases remained unmatched. The germline gives CDR1 SQVTM, CDR2 ANQGSEA. The CDR3 is CSVEDQGTEIRNEQFF. CDR3 coding DNA: TGCAGCGTTGAAGATCAGGGGACAGAAATCCGCAATGAGCAGTTCTTC.

V usage is TRBV6-5 and J usage is TRBJ2-7, with 8 bases that match TRBD1. The J segment lost 4 bases and the V segment lost 2 bases, leaving 7 bases of the junction unmatched. The CDR3 contains 15 residues. The germline V gene has CDR1 MNHEY and CDR2 SVGAGI. The DNA for the CDR3 is TGTGCCAGCAGTTACATGACAGGGGCTGGGTACGAGCAGTACTTC. Its protein product is CASSYMTGAGYEQYF.

This clone was observed a few times. The chain employs TRBV4-2 and TRBJ2-3; TRBD2 might be the D (6 bases). The CDR3 extends over 18 amino acids. With 4 bases removed from V and 0 bases from J, the gap between germline ends came to 20 bases. Per the germline V gene, CDR1 is LGHNA and CDR2 is YNFKEQ. The CDR3 loop is CASSLQAASDTSTDTQYF. In nucleotides, the CDR3 is TGTGCCAGCAGCCTTCAGGCAGCTAGCGATACTAGCACAGATACGCAGTATTTT.

This clone has just one count. The chain uses TRBV5-1 and TRBJ2-1, with 12 bases fitting TRBD2. Trimming took 4 bases from V and 5 from J; bases not matched to a gene: 10. This CDR3 comprises 17 residues. The V gene's germline CDR1 is SGHRS and CDR2 YFSETQ. The DNA for the CDR3 is TGCGCCAGCAGCCTCCCACTAGCGGGGGGCCCAAACAATGAGCAGTTCTTC. It specifies CASSLPLAGGPNNEQFF.